The 30 T cell receptor beta chains below come from one sample, sequenced in a study of blood T cell repertoires in COVID-19. Libraries were prepared by immunoSEQ multiplex PCR; TCRdb keeps only in-frame clonotypes and omits some of them. The sample has approximately 360,000 clones, roughly 90% seen once. Sequencing input: PBMCs or T cells enriched from blood (not recorded which). These receptors were collected from a woman in her thirties with acute COVID-19.

The V and J genes are TRBV6-4 and TRBJ2-2; TRBD1 matches 11 bases. J lost 5 bases, V lost 5 bases, and 7 bases had no gene match. The CDR3 is made up of 16 amino acids. Germline V CDR1 and CDR2: MRHNA, SNTAGT. The CDR3: CASSPGTGGRTGELFF. In DNA form, the CDR3 reads TGTGCCAGCAGTCCCGGGACAGGGGGACGTACCGGGGAGCTGTTTTTT.

The CDR3 region is CASSPPWGQGPFTDTQYF. The CDR3 nucleotides are TGTGCCAGCAGCCCACCCTGGGGACAGGGGCCTTTTACAGATACGCAGTATTTT. The chain joins TRBV9 to TRBJ2-3; 10 positions match TRBD1. V shed 4 bases, J shed 3 bases, and the junction held 14 bases outside the gene matches. The V gene's germline CDR1 is SGDLS and CDR2 YYNGEE. This CDR3 is built from 18 residues. Full variable domain (outside the CDR3, taken from reference TRBV9 and TRBJ2-3): DSGVTQTPKHLITATGQRVTLRCSPRSGDLSVYWYQQSLDQGLQFLIQYYNGEERAKGNILERFSAQQFPDLHSELNLSSLELGDSALYFCASSPPWGQGPFTDTQYFGPGTRLTVL.

The chain employs TRBV7-9 and TRBJ1-1; no clear D. Trimming stripped 4 bases from V and 1 base from J, with 13 bases between. Per germline, CDR1 SEHNR and CDR2 FQNEAQ (reference sequence). The CDR3 consists of 15 residues. Written as DNA, the CDR3 is TGTGCCAGCAGCTCACGACCCGGGGAGAACACTGAAGCTTTCTTT. Translating it yields CASSSRPGENTEAFF.

This clone was seen more than once but under ten times. The chain uses TRBV12-5 and TRBJ2-7; 8 nucleotides line up with TRBD1. V lost 0 bases and J lost 2; bases outside the gene matches: 12. The germline V gene encodes CDR1 LGHNT and CDR2 FRNRAP. CDR3 length: 18 amino acids. CDR3 in amino acids: CASGLVRETTGGPYEQYF. CDR3 nucleotide sequence: TGTGCTAGTGGTTTGGTACGGGAAACCACAGGGGGACCCTACGAGCAGTACTTC.

In its sample, this clone was seen once. The V and J genes are TRBV4-3 and TRBJ2-1; possibly TRBD2 for D (6 bases). The germline V and J ends were trimmed by 1 base and 9 bases, with 13 bases remaining between them. The CDR3 is 14 amino acids. The germline CDR1 and CDR2 sequences are LGHNA and YSLEER. The CDR3 nucleotides are TGCGCCAGCAGCCAAGGGCTAGCGTTCACTGAGCAGTTCTTC. The encoded protein is CASSQGLAFTEQFF.

The chain carries TRBV25-1 and TRBJ1-5, with D perhaps TRBD1 (6 bases). Germline-derived CDR1 and CDR2 are MGHDK and SYGVNS. V gave up 4 bases and J gave up 4 bases, with 8 bases separating them. This CDR3 has 13 residues. The CDR3 nucleotides are TGTGCCAGCAGTGGGACAGTAAATCAGCCCCAGCATTTT. It specifies CASSGTVNQPQHF.

The chain joins TRBV3-1 (or the pseudogene TRBV3-2) to TRBJ2-4, with 7 positions matching TRBD2. V gave up 0 bases and J gave up 0 bases; unmatched junction bases: 14. Germline V CDR1 and CDR2: LGHDT, YNNKEL (reference sequence). There are 20 residues in the CDR3. The CDR3 DNA is TGTGCCAGCAGCCAAGAACGGCCGGGGAGGGAGAGAGGAGCCAAAAACATTCAGTACTTC. As protein: CASSQERPGRERGAKNIQYF.

This clone was counted once. The gene calls are TRBV10-3 and TRBJ1-1; TRBD1 matches 7 bases. Trimming took 6 bases from V and 1 from J; bases not matched to a gene: 11. The CDR3 extends over 16 amino acids. Germline V gives CDR1 ENHRY, CDR2 SYGVKD. The CDR3 DNA is TGTGCCATCAGGAAGGTTAAGGGGGCGGGGAACACTGAAGCTTTCTTT. This encodes CAIRKVKGAGNTEAFF.

The CDR3 coding sequence is TGTGCCAGCAGCCGCGGGGGGGCCGGGGAGCTGTTTTTT. It is translated as CASSRGGAGELFF. This chain uses TRBV6-2 or TRBV6-3 with TRBJ2-2; 9 bases match TRBD2. The CDR3 sequence is 13 residues long. V was pared by 6 bases and J by 6 bases, with 2 bases of the junction left unmatched. In germline, CDR1 is MNHEY, CDR2 SVGEGT.

This CDR3 is CATSDFSGGVRREQFF. Here the CDR3 DNA reads TGTGCCACCAGTGATTTTAGCGGGGGGGTGCGGCGAGAGCAGTTCTTC. This chain connects TRBV24-1 to TRBJ2-1, with TRBD2 identical over 11 bases. Germline V gene data show CDR1 as KGHDR and CDR2 as SFDVKD. Germline trimming cut 1 base from V and 10 bases from J; bases unmatched to any gene: 8. This CDR3 has 16 amino acids.

This clone came up once. V gene TRBV18 combines with J gene TRBJ2-1; TRBD2 matches at 10 bases. Looked up from germline, CDR1 is KGHSH and CDR2 is LQKENI. V lost 3 bases and J lost 4; bases outside the gene matches: 6. CDR3 length equals 16 residues. DNA for the CDR3: TGTGCCAGCTCACCCCTAAGCGGGGGGGCATACAATGAGCAGTTCTTC. Residues: CASSPLSGGAYNEQFF. Full variable domain (remainder filled in from reference TRBV18 and TRBJ2-1): NAGVMQNPRHLVRRRGQEARLRCSPMKGHSHVYWYRQLPEEGLKFMVYLQKENIIDESGMPKERFSAEFPKEGPSILRIQQVVRGDSAAYFCASSPLSGGAYNEQFFGPGTRLTVL.

V usage is TRBV4-2 and J usage is TRBJ2-1, with 7 bases fitting TRBD2. Germline CDR1 LGHNA, CDR2 YNFKEQ. V shed 0 bases and J 9 bases; nucleotides not matched to a gene: 14. CDR3 length equals 17 residues. For the CDR3, the DNA is TGTGCCAGCAGCCAAGACACCCCCCAGCGGGGCTACCCTGAGCAGTTCTTC. Its protein is CASSQDTPQRGYPEQFF.

The chain recombines TRBV28 with TRBJ2-5; 16 nucleotides match TRBD2. CDR3 length: 17 amino acids. V lost 2 bases, J lost 4 bases, and 4 bases stayed unmatched. Germline V gene lookup returns CDR1 MDHEN and CDR2 SYDVKM. CDR3 region: CASSLGTSGGALETQYF. For the CDR3, the DNA is TGTGCCAGCAGTTTAGGGACTAGCGGGGGGGCTTTAGAGACCCAGTACTTC. Using reference TRBV28 and TRBJ2-5 for the parts outside the CDR3, the full variable domain is DVKVTQSSRYLVKRTGEKVFLECVQDMDHENMFWYRQDPGLGLRLIYFSYDVKMKEKGDIPEGYSVSREKKERFSLILESASTNQTSMYLCASSLGTSGGALETQYFGPGTRLLVL.

CDR3 bases: TGCGCCAGCAGCCCCCAGCCCGCAGGGGAGGGCACTGAAGCTTTCTTT. This gives the protein CASSPQPAGEGTEAFF. This chain links TRBV5-1 with TRBJ1-1, with TRBD1 as a possible D gene (6 bases). The CDR3 spans 16 residues. V lost 4 bases and J lost 4, with 20 bases in between. Germline CDR1 reads SGHRS; CDR2 reads YFSETQ.

This chain uses TRBV30 with TRBJ1-6; possible D gene TRBD1, 5 bases. V was clipped by 3 bases and J by 2 bases, with 11 bases between them. This CDR3 has 15 amino acids. Germline loops: CDR1 GTSNPN, CDR2 SVGIG (reference sequence). In DNA, the CDR3 is TGTGCCTGGAGAGTGGGGGAGGCCTATAATTCACCCCTCCACTTT. It yields the protein CAWRVGEAYNSPLHF.

This chain connects TRBV7-9 to TRBJ1-2; a weak D match, TRBD1 (6 bases). Germline loops: CDR1 SEHNR, CDR2 FQNEAQ (reference sequence). The CDR3 is 15 amino acids. With 5 bases removed from V and 5 bases from J, the gap between germline ends came to 18 bases. DNA for the CDR3: TGTGCCAGCAGCCCCACAGGACAGAGACCTTATGGCTACACCTTC. It specifies CASSPTGQRPYGYTF.

The chain links TRBV29-1 to TRBJ1-2; the D gene is possibly TRBD1 (5 bases). Germline V CDR1 and CDR2: SQVTM, ANQGSEA. V shed 5 bases and J shed 8 bases, with 12 bases lying between them. This CDR3 has 11 amino acids. The CDR3 nucleotides read TGCAGCGTTTCGGGGGTTTGGGGCTACACCTTC. Its protein is CSVSGVWGYTF.

The chain combines TRBV4-1 with TRBJ1-6; 9 nucleotides align to TRBD1. Trimming took 0 bases from V and 7 from J; bases not matched to a gene: 4. Per the germline V gene, CDR1 is MGHRA and CDR2 is YSYEKL. This CDR3 contains 16 residues. The CDR3 nucleotides read TGCGCCAGCAGCCAAGAACTAGGACAGGGGAATTCACCCCTCCACTTT. It yields the protein CASSQELGQGNSPLHF.

The sample holds a few counts of this clone. This chain links TRBV5-1 with TRBJ2-1; 7 nucleotides line up with TRBD2. The CDR3 extends over 15 amino acids. The germline V gene encodes CDR1 SGHRS and CDR2 YFSETQ. V shed 7 bases and J 5 bases; nucleotides not matched to a gene: 12. The CDR3 nucleotides are TGCGCCAGCGGCCCGGGGGGACTGCCCGACAATGAGCAGTTCTTC. This codes for CASGPGGLPDNEQFF.

This clone appeared once. CDR3 loop: CASSLSRGGSEAFF. CDR3 coding DNA: TGTGCCAGCAGCTTATCCCGGGGTGGGAGTGAAGCTTTCTTT. V and J are TRBV7-9 and TRBJ1-1, with D uncertain. Germline CDR1 SEHNR, CDR2 FQNEAQ (reference sequence). The CDR3 has 14 residues. V gave up 2 bases and J gave up 7 bases, with 14 bases separating them.

The chain links TRBV6-5 to TRBJ1-1; TRBD1 might be the D (5 bases). Trimming removed 7 bases at V and 1 base at J, with 13 bases between. The CDR3 loop spans 14 amino acids. Germline assignment: CDR1 MNHEY and CDR2 SVGAGI. CDR3 loop: CASTPPGGNTEAFF. For the CDR3, the DNA is TGTGCCAGCACACCCCCGGGGGGGAACACTGAAGCTTTCTTT.

A single count supports this clone. At one of its ends the junction is not consistent with the germline gene, which may arise from a read error. This chain joins TRBV30 and TRBJ1-2; D remains unclear. In germline, CDR1 is GTSNPN, CDR2 SVGIG (reference sequence). The CDR3 length is 12 residues. CDR3 sequence reads: CAWSERLGGGPF. In nucleotides, the CDR3 is TGTGCCTGGAGTGAGAGGCTAGGAGGTGGCCCCTTC.

The chain recombines TRBV9 with TRBJ2-1, with 11 bases fitting TRBD2. The CDR3 extends over 14 amino acids. Germline CDR1 is SGDLS and CDR2 is YYNGEE. The V segment lost 2 bases and the J segment 13 bases; nucleotides outside the gene matches: 8. DNA for the CDR3: TGTGCCAGCAGCGTCTTTCTAGCGGGGGGTAAACAGTTCTTC. Amino acids: CASSVFLAGGKQFF.

The chain employs TRBV5-5 and TRBJ1-5; D is unclear. The germline V gene encodes CDR1 SGHKS and CDR2 YYEKEE (reference sequence). Trimming took off 2 bases at V and 9 bases at J, with 15 bases between the two ends. CDR3 length: 14 residues. The DNA of the CDR3 is TGTGCCAGCAGCTTCAGTCCCGCAACGCCGCCCCAGCATTTT. It is translated as CASSFSPATPPQHF. The complete variable domain, with remaining parts taken from reference TRBV5-5 and TRBJ1-5, reads DAGVTQSPTHLIKTRGQQVTLRCSPISGHKSVSWYQQVLGQGPQFIFQYYEKEERGRGNFPDRFSARQFPNYSSELNVNALLLGDSALYLCASSFSPATPPQHFGDGTRLSIL.

This rearrangement joins TRBV19 to TRBJ1-5; D unresolved. V was shortened by 6 bases and J by 4 bases, with 13 bases between the two germline ends. Germline CDR1 LNHDA, CDR2 SQIVND (reference sequence). This CDR3 has 14 amino acids. The CDR3 here is CASRTDKSNQPQHF. In nucleotides, the CDR3 is TGTGCCAGTAGGACCGACAAGTCTAATCAGCCCCAGCATTTT.

The gene calls are TRBV9 and TRBJ1-3, with 7 bases aligning to TRBD1. V shed 1 base and J 4 bases; nucleotides not matched to a gene: 2. CDR1 is SGDLS and CDR2 is YYNGEE in the germline V gene. The CDR3 runs 14 residues. CDR3 amino acids: CASSVKGGGNTIYF. The CDR3 DNA is TGTGCCAGCAGCGTAAAAGGGGGCGGAAACACCATATATTTT.

The chain recombines TRBV5-8 with TRBJ2-7; 8 bases fit TRBD2. Germline-derived CDR1 and CDR2 are SGHTS and YDEGEE. V lost 2 bases to trimming and J lost 6 bases; unmatched junction nucleotides: 4. The CDR3 sequence is 13 residues long. The CDR3 bases are TGTGCCAGCAGCTTACAGGCGGGGGGCGAGCAGTACTTC. Translating gives CASSLQAGGEQYF.

The chain has TRBV21-1 and TRBJ1-1; TRBD1, the table's D call, was not compared with the DNA. TRBV21-1 is described as a pseudogene. This CDR3 has 19 amino acids. The CDR3 sequence is CASSKIPRFRHRLNTEAFF. CDR3 DNA sequence: TGTGCCAGCAGCAAGATCCCGAGATTCCGACACAGACTGAACACTGAAGCTTTCTTT.

This chain uses TRBV4-3 with TRBJ1-2; no firm D call. The CDR3 extends over 15 amino acids. Germline V lookup: CDR1 LGHNA, CDR2 YSLEER. Trimming stripped 0 bases from V and 8 bases from J, with 16 bases between. The CDR3 loop reads CASSQDLGPTTGYTF. CDR3 sequence (DNA): TGCGCCAGCAGCCAAGATCTCGGCCCAACTACGGGCTACACCTTC.

The chain has TRBV7-9 and TRBJ1-3; a weak D match, TRBD1 (5 bases). Germline V gives CDR1 SEHNR, CDR2 FQNEAQ (reference sequence). The CDR3 covers 15 residues. V was clipped by 1 base and J by 2 bases, with 9 bases between them. CDR3 residues: CASSLEQAAGNTIYF. The CDR3 bases are TGTGCCAGCAGCTTAGAACAGGCTGCTGGAAACACCATATATTTT.